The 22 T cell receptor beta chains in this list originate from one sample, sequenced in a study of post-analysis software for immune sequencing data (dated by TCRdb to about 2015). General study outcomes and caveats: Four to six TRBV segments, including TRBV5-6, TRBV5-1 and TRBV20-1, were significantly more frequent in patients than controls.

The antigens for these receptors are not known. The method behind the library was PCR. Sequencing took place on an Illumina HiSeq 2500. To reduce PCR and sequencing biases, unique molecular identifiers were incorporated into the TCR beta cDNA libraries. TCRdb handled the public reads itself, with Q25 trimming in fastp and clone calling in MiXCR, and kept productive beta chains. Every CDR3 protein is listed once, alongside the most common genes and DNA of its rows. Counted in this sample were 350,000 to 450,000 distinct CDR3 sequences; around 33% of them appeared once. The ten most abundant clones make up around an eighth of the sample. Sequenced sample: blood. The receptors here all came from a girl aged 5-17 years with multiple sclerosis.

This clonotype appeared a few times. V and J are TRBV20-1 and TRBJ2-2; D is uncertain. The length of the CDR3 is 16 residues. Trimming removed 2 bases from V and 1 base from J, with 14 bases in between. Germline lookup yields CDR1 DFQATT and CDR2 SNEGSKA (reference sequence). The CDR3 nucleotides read TGCAGTGCTAGATCTTTAAGCAAGGGGAACACCGGGGAGCTGTTTTTT. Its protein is CSARSLSKGNTGELFF.

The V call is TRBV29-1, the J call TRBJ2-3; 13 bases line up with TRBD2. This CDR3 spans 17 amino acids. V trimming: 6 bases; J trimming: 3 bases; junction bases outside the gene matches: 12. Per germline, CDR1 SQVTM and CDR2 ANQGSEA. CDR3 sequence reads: CSVDWGTSGGATDTQYF. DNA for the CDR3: TGCAGCGTCGATTGGGGCACTAGCGGGGGGGCAACAGATACGCAGTATTTT.

DNA for the CDR3: TGTGCCAGCAGCCTCGTAGACTACGAGCAGTACTTC. Translated, it gives CASSLVDYEQYF. The rearrangement uses TRBV6-2 or TRBV6-3 and TRBJ2-7; D not certain. Germline V gene data show CDR1 as MNHEY and CDR2 as SVGEGT. The CDR3 contains 12 residues. Trimming removed 6 bases from V and 3 bases from J, with 9 bases in between.

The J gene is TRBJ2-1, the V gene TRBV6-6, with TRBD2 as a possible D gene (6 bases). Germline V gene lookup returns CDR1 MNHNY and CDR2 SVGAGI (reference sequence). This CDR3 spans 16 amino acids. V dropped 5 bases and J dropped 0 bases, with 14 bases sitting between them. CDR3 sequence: CASSRDSSSSYNEQFF. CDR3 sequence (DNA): TGTGCCAGCAGTAGGGACTCCTCGAGCTCCTACAATGAGCAGTTCTTC.

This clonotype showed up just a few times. The CDR3 coding sequence is TGTGCCAGCAGTGATTCCACCGGGACAGAGACCTCCTACGAGCAGTACTTC. Translation: CASSDSTGTETSYEQYF. V gene TRBV6-1 combines with J gene TRBJ2-7; 7 positions agree with TRBD1. J was trimmed by 0 bases and V by 3 bases; bases with no gene match: 11. This CDR3 is 17 amino acids long. The germline V gene encodes CDR1 MNHNS and CDR2 SASEGT.

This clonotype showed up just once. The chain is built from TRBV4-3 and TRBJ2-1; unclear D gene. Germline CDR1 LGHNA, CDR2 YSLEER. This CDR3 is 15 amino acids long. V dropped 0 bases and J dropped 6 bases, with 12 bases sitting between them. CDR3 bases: TGCGCCAGCAGCCAAGATAGGGTTTCTGGCAATGAGCAGTTCTTC. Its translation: CASSQDRVSGNEQFF.

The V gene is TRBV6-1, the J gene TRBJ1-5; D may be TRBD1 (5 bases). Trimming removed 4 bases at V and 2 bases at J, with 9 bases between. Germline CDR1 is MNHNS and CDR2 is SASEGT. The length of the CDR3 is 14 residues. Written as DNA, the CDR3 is TGTGCCAGCAGTGCGTCGGGGGGCAATCAGCCCCAGCATTTT. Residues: CASSASGGNQPQHF.

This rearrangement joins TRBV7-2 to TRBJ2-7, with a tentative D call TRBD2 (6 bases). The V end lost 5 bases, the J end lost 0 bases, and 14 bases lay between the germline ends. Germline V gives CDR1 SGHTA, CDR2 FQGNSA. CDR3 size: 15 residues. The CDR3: CASSPSWDFSYEQYF. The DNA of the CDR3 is TGTGCCAGCAGCCCAAGTTGGGACTTCTCCTACGAGCAGTACTTC.

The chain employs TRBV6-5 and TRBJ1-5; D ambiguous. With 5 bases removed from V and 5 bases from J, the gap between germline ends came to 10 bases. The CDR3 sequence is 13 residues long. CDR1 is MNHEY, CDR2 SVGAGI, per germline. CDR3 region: CASSIRPYQPQHF. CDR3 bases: TGTGCCAGCAGTATCCGTCCGTATCAGCCCCAGCATTTT.

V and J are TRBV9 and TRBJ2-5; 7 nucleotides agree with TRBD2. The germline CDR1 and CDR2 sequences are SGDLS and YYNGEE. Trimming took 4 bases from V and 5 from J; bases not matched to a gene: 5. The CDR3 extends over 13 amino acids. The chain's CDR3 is CASSQVGGETQYF. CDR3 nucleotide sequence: TGTGCCAGCAGCCAAGTCGGGGGGGAGACCCAGTACTTC.

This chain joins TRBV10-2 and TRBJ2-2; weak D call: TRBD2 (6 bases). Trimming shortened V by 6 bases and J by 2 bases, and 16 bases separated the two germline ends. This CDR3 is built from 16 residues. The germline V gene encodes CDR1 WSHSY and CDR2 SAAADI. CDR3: CASRDSGALNTGELFF. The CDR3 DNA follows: TGCGCCAGCAGGGATTCGGGAGCCCTAAACACCGGGGAGCTGTTTTTT.

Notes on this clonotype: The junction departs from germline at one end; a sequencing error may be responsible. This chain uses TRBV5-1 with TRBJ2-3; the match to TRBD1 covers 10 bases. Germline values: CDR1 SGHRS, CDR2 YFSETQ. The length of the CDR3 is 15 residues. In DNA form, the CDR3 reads TGCGCCTGCAGCTTTGGGACAGGGGAGATAGATACGCAGTATTTT. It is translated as CACSFGTGEIDTQYF.

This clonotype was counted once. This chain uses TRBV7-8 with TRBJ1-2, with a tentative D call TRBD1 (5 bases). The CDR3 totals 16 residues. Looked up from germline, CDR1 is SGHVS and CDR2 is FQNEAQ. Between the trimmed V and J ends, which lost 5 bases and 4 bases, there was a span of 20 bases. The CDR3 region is CASSPSWDRTFYGYTF. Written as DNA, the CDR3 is TGTGCCAGCAGCCCGAGTTGGGACCGCACCTTCTATGGCTACACCTTC.

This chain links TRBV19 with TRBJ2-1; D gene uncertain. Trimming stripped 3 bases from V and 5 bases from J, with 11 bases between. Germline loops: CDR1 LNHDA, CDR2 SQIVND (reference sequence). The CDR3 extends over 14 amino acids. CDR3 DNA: TGTGCCAGTAGTATGGCGCTAAACAACAATGAGCAGTTCTTC. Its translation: CASSMALNNNEQFF.

The CDR3 coding sequence is TGTGCCAGCTCCCCTACTAGCGGGGTTAACAATGAGCAGTTCTTC. Amino acids: CASSPTSGVNNEQFF. This chain joins TRBV18 and TRBJ2-1, with 10 bases identical to TRBD2. The CDR3 totals 15 residues. CDR1 is KGHSH, CDR2 LQKENI, per germline. V lost 6 bases, J lost 5 bases, and 7 bases stayed unmatched.

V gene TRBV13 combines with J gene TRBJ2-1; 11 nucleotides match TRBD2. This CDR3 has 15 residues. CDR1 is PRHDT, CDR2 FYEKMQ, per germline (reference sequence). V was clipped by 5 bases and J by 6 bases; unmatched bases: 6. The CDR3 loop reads CASSTGTSGLNEQFF. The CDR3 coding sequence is TGTGCCAGCAGCACTGGGACTAGCGGCCTCAATGAGCAGTTCTTC.

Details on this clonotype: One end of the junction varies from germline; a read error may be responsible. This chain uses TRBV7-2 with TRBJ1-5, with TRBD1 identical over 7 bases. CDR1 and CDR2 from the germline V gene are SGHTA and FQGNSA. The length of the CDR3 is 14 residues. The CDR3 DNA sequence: TGTGCCGGCAGCGACAGGGTTAGCAATCAGCCCCAGCATTTT. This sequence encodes CAGSDRVSNQPQHF. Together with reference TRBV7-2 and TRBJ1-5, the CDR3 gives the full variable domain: GAGVSQSPSNKVTEKGKDVELRCDPISGHTALYWYRQSLGQGLEFLIYFQGNSAPDKSGLPSDRFSAERTGGSVSTLTIQRTQQEDSAVYLCAGSDRVSNQPQHFGDGTRLSIL.

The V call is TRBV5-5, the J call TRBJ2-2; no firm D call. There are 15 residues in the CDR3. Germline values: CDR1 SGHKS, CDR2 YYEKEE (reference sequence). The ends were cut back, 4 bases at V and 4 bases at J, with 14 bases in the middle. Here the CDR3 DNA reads TGTGCCAGCAGCATAGGACGGAGCTTCACCGGGGAGCTGTTTTTT. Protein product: CASSIGRSFTGELFF.

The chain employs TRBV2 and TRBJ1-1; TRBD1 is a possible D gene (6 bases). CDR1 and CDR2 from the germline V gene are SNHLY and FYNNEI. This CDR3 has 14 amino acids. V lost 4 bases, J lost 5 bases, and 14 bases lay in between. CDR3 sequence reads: CASSVRGGITEAFF. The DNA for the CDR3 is TGTGCCAGCAGTGTGAGGGGGGGGATAACTGAAGCTTTCTTT.

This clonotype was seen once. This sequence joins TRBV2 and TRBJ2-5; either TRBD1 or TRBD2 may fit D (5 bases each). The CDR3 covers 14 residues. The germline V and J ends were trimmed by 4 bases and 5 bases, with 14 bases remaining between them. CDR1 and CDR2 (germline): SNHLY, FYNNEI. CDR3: CASSVWQGGETQYF. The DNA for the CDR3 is TGTGCCAGCAGTGTCTGGCAGGGCGGGGAGACCCAGTACTTC. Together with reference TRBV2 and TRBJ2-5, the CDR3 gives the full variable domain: EPEVTQTPSHQVTQMGQEVILRCVPISNHLYFYWYRQILGQKVEFLVSFYNNEISEKSEIFDDQFSVERPDGSNFTLKIRSTKLEDSAMYFCASSVWQGGETQYFGPGTRLLVL.

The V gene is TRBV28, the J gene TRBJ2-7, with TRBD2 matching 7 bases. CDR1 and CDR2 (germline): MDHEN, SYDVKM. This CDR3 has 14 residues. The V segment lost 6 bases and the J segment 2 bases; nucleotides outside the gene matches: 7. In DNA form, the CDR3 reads TGTGCCAGCAGCGTGGGGGGGGATCCCTACGAGCAGTACTTC. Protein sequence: CASSVGGDPYEQYF. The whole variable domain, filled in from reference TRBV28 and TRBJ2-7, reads DVKVTQSSRYLVKRTGEKVFLECVQDMDHENMFWYRQDPGLGLRLIYFSYDVKMKEKGDIPEGYSVSREKKERFSLILESASTNQTSMYLCASSVGGDPYEQYFGPGTRLTVT.

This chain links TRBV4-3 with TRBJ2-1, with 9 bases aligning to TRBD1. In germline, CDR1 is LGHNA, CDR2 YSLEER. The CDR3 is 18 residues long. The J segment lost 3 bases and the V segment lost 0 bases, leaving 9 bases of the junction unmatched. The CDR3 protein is CASSQELSRDRVYNEQFF. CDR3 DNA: TGCGCCAGCAGCCAAGAGCTATCCCGGGACAGGGTCTACAATGAGCAGTTCTTC.